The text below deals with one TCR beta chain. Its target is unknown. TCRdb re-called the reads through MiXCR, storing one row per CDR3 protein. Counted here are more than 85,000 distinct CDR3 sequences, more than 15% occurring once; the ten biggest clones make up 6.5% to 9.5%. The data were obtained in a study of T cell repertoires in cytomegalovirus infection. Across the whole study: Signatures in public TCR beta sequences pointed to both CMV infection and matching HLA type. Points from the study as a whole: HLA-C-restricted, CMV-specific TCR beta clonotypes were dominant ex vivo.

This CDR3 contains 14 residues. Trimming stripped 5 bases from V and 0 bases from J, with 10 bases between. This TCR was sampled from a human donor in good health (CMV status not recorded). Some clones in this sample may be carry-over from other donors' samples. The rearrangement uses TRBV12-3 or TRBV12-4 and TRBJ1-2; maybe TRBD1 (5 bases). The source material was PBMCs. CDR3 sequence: CASSAPDTNYGYTF. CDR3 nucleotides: TGTGCCAGCAGTGCCCCGGACACTAACTATGGCTACACCTTC.